The source of this T cell receptor (beta chain) is a study of T cells after yellow fever vaccination. The ends were cut back, 4 bases at V and 0 bases at J, with 13 bases in the middle. Germline V gene sequence: CDR1 LGHNA, CDR2 YNFKEQ. This CDR3 is built from 17 residues. It was through 5'RACE template switching that TCR cDNA was made, with a universal primer site and UMIs added. TCRdb called the 5' RACE reads again in MiXCR, with one record for every CDR3 protein. The sample lists roughly 330,000 distinct CDR3 sequences, around 6.8% occurring once. This clonotype was counted ten times or more. The sample consisted of PBMCs, taken approximately 47 days after the first yellow fever vaccination. The chain joins TRBV4-2 to TRBJ1-6, with no clear D. The source of this sequence is a man between 18 and 35 years old who received the YFV17D yellow fever vaccine. CDR3 in amino acids: CASSPSGSRSYNSPLHF. Written as DNA, the CDR3 is TGTGCCAGCAGCCCGAGCGGCAGCCGCTCCTATAATTCACCCCTCCACTTT.